This passage covers 30 T cell receptor beta chains from one sample sequenced in a study of blood T cell repertoires in COVID-19. The repertoire was sequenced with immunoSEQ multiplex PCR; TCRdb's copy has only in-frame clones and lacks some. The table includes about 170,000 clones, approximately 84% detected once. Sequences were obtained from peripheral blood. Receptors originate from a man in his forties who had recovered from COVID-19.

The sample holds a few counts of this clone. V and J are TRBV6-6 and TRBJ2-2; TRBD1 is a possible D gene (6 bases). The CDR3 is made up of 16 amino acids. The germline V gene has CDR1 MNHNY and CDR2 SVGAGI (reference sequence). V was cut by 5 bases and J by 6 bases, with 19 bases left in between. CDR3 sequence reads: CASSRGQRWSAGELFF. The CDR3, as DNA: TGTGCCAGCAGTCGAGGACAGCGGTGGTCTGCCGGGGAGCTGTTTTTT.

The chain combines TRBV19 with TRBJ1-2; unclear D gene. V was shortened by 3 bases and J by 5 bases, with 19 bases between the two germline ends. The CDR3 is made up of 16 amino acids. Germline V lookup: CDR1 LNHDA, CDR2 SQIVND (reference sequence). The chain's CDR3 is CASSMRVDAVNYGYTF. The CDR3 region has the DNA TGTGCCAGTAGTATGAGGGTGGACGCGGTCAATTATGGCTACACCTTC.

The CDR3: CASSSPGQGNNQPQHF. CDR3 nucleotide sequence: TGTGCCAGTAGTTCACCCGGTCAGGGGAACAATCAGCCCCAGCATTTT. This chain uses TRBV19 with TRBJ1-5, with a tentative D call TRBD1 (6 bases). The CDR3 is made up of 16 amino acids. Germline V gene sequence: CDR1 LNHDA, CDR2 SQIVND (reference sequence). V lost 5 bases and J lost 3, with 17 bases in between.

The chain recombines TRBV29-1 with TRBJ1-1; tentatively, D is TRBD1 (6 bases). V was shortened by 6 bases and J by 11 bases, with 16 bases between the two germline ends. Germline CDR1 reads SQVTM; CDR2 reads ANQGSEA. The CDR3 length is 11 residues. CDR3: CSVLGATDAFF. The CDR3 DNA sequence: TGCAGCGTCCTGGGGGCGACGGATGCTTTCTTT.

The chain employs TRBV7-2 and TRBJ2-5; 9 nucleotides align to TRBD1. CDR1 is SGHTA, CDR2 FQGNSA, per germline. The CDR3 contains 15 residues. V shed 7 bases and J 4 bases; nucleotides not matched to a gene: 10. The CDR3 coding sequence is TGTGCCAGCAACCTCCCGGGACAGGGAGGAGAGACCCAGTACTTC. This sequence encodes CASNLPGQGGETQYF.

This sequence joins TRBV29-1 and TRBJ2-5; D is possibly TRBD2 (7 bases). V lost 3 bases and J 4 bases, leaving 15 bases between the germline ends. The CDR3 has 14 amino acids. From germline, CDR1 is SQVTM and CDR2 ANQGSEA. CDR3 nucleotide sequence: TGCAGCGTTGATGGGGGGGGCGAAGGAGAGACCCAGTACTTC. Encoded protein: CSVDGGGEGETQYF.

The chain uses TRBV6-2 or TRBV6-3 and TRBJ1-1, with D unclear. Between the trimmed V and J ends, which lost 6 bases and 1 base, there was a span of 21 bases. The CDR3 covers 17 residues. Per germline, CDR1 MNHEY and CDR2 SVGEGT. The DNA for the CDR3 is TGTGCCAGCAGCCATACGCGCCATTCTGGGAGGAACACTGAAGCTTTCTTT. Translation gives CASSHTRHSGRNTEAFF.

V gene TRBV2 combines with J gene TRBJ2-7, with TRBD2 matching 9 bases. The CDR3 has 14 amino acids. V lost 6 bases, J lost 2 bases, and 5 bases stayed unmatched. Germline V gene data show CDR1 as SNHLY and CDR2 as FYNNEI. The CDR3 DNA reads as TGTGCCAGCAGCCTGACTAGCGGAACCTACGAGCAGTACTTC. Its translation: CASSLTSGTYEQYF.

V gene TRBV9 combines with J gene TRBJ1-1; TRBD1 matches at 7 bases. Germline CDR1 reads SGDLS; CDR2 reads YYNGEE. After removal of 3 bases from V and 1 base from J, the junction contained 6 bases not matched to a gene. The CDR3 is made up of 15 amino acids. In DNA form, the CDR3 reads TGTGCCAGCAGCGCATCCTGGACAGGGAACACTGAAGCTTTCTTT. Amino acids: CASSASWTGNTEAFF.

This sequence joins TRBV9 and TRBJ2-7; TRBD1 is a possible D gene (6 bases). The V gene lost 0 bases and the J gene lost 0 bases, with 13 bases spanning the gap. Germline CDR1 reads SGDLS; CDR2 reads YYNGEE. The CDR3 extends over 16 amino acids. The CDR3 DNA follows: TGTGCCAGCAGCGTAGTGCAGGGGCCCAGCTCCTACGAGCAGTACTTC. Translating gives CASSVVQGPSSYEQYF.

This clone was seen only once. V is TRBV29-1 and J is TRBJ1-2; 7 bases line up with TRBD1. The CDR3 covers 12 residues. Trimming cost V 4 bases and J 4 bases; bases outside gene matches: 3. Germline V gene data show CDR1 as SQVTM and CDR2 as ANQGSEA. The CDR3 loop reads CSVAGTVYGYTF. CDR3 DNA sequence: TGCAGCGTTGCCGGGACAGTCTATGGCTACACCTTC.

The rearrangement uses TRBV25-1 and TRBJ2-3; 8 bases align to TRBD2. The CDR3 is made up of 18 amino acids. Per germline, CDR1 MGHDK and CDR2 SYGVNS. V lost 5 bases to trimming and J lost 2 bases; unmatched junction nucleotides: 15. CDR3 protein: CASSPSQGGGTNTDTQYF. As DNA, the CDR3 is TGTGCCAGCAGTCCCTCCCAGGGCGGGGGGACTAACACAGATACGCAGTATTTT.

The CDR3: CASSTHNRFTYEQYF. CDR3 nucleotides: TGTGCCAGCAGTACCCATAACAGGTTTACCTACGAGCAGTACTTC. The chain employs TRBV6-2 or TRBV6-3 and TRBJ2-7, with a weak D call TRBD1 (5 bases). V was shortened by 5 bases and J by 2 bases, with 16 bases between the two germline ends. The CDR3 loop spans 15 amino acids. Germline V gives CDR1 MNHEY, CDR2 SVGEGT.

The chain carries TRBV27 and TRBJ2-7; possibly TRBD2 for D (6 bases). V was shortened by 4 bases and J by 0 bases, with 13 bases between the two germline ends. This CDR3 contains 15 residues. Germline values: CDR1 MNHEY, CDR2 SMNVEV (reference sequence). CDR3 region: CASSSRLVDSYEQYF. The CDR3 DNA reads TGTGCCAGCAGTTCCCGACTAGTGGACTCCTACGAGCAGTACTTC.

The chain uses TRBV15 and TRBJ1-1; D remains unclear. Between the trimmed V and J ends, which lost 5 bases and 11 bases, there was a span of 12 bases. Germline V lookup: CDR1 LNHNV, CDR2 YYDKDF (reference sequence). This CDR3 is built from 11 residues. This chain's CDR3 is CATSARELAFF. DNA of the CDR3: TGTGCCACCAGCGCCCGGGAGTTGGCTTTCTTT.

The CDR3 is CASSQDHASLETQYF. The CDR3, as DNA: TGTGCCAGCAGCCAAGATCACGCTAGCCTCGAGACCCAGTACTTC. The rearrangement links TRBV4-2 to TRBJ2-5, with D tentatively TRBD2 (5 bases). Germline V gene lookup returns CDR1 LGHNA and CDR2 YNFKEQ. Deletions cut 0 bases from V and 5 bases from J, with 13 bases between. This CDR3 spans 15 amino acids.

The V and J genes are TRBV6-5 and TRBJ2-7; possible D gene TRBD2, 5 bases. Germline lookup yields CDR1 MNHEY and CDR2 SVGAGI. V shed 9 bases and J shed 0 bases, with 12 bases lying between them. The CDR3 extends over 13 amino acids. The CDR3 spells CASVPAGSYEQYF. CDR3 nucleotides: TGTGCCAGTGTTCCCGCGGGCTCCTACGAGCAGTACTTC.

The chain employs TRBV29-1 and TRBJ2-1, with 9 bases fitting TRBD1. Germline-derived CDR1 and CDR2 are SQVTM and ANQGSEA. After removal of 8 bases from V and 5 bases from J, the junction contained 10 bases not matched to a gene. This CDR3 has 14 residues. CDR3 nucleotide sequence: TGCAGCACGTTCCGGGACAGGGCTAACAATGAGCAGTTCTTC. It specifies CSTFRDRANNEQFF.

The chain couples TRBV5-3 to TRBJ1-5; D is unresolved. TRBV5-3 is an ORF, with its function uncertain. This CDR3 has 10 amino acids. V lost 9 bases and J lost 5, with 6 bases in between. CDR3: CAKEHQPQHF. The CDR3 bases are TGTGCCAAGGAGCATCAGCCCCAGCATTTT.

The chain has TRBV11-2 and TRBJ2-7; D is perhaps TRBD2 (5 bases). The CDR3 extends over 16 amino acids. Germline V lookup: CDR1 SGHAT, CDR2 FQNNGV. Trimming pared 3 bases from V and 0 bases from J, leaving 15 bases between. CDR3 in DNA: TGTGCCAGCAGCTTTTCACGCGGGCCTAGCTCCTACGAGCAGTACTTC. Translating it yields CASSFSRGPSSYEQYF.

Written as DNA, the CDR3 is TGTGCCAGCAGCTCCCTAGACAGGGGGGATTACAATGAGCAGTTCTTC. It specifies CASSSLDRGDYNEQFF. The V and J genes are TRBV11-2 and TRBJ2-1; 9 nucleotides agree with TRBD1. Germline-derived CDR1 and CDR2 are SGHAT and FQNNGV. V trimming: 4 bases; J trimming: 4 bases; junction bases outside the gene matches: 8. This CDR3 region has 16 residues.

The V call is TRBV30, the J call TRBJ1-4; D uncertain. This CDR3 contains 15 residues. CDR1 is GTSNPN, CDR2 SVGIG, per germline (reference sequence). Trimming left V 2 bases short and J 7 bases short, with 17 bases between. CDR3 DNA sequence: TGTGCCTGGAGTCCGAAGGAGGAGTTGGGTGAAAAACTGTTTTTT. It specifies CAWSPKEELGEKLFF.

The V gene is TRBV4-3, the J gene TRBJ2-7, with 8 nucleotides matching TRBD2. This CDR3 spans 15 amino acids. The germline CDR1 and CDR2 sequences are LGHNA and YSLEER. V was clipped by 4 bases and J by 5 bases; unmatched bases: 10. In nucleotides, the CDR3 is TGCGCCAGCAGCCCAAGTAGCGGGAACTGGGACGAGCAGTACTTC. Its translation is CASSPSSGNWDEQYF.

CDR3 DNA: TGTGCCTTGACAGGAGAACCCGCCTACAATGAGCAGTTCTTC. Translating it yields CALTGEPAYNEQFF. The chain recombines TRBV6-5 with TRBJ2-1, with D tentatively TRBD1 (6 bases). Germline CDR1 reads MNHEY; CDR2 reads SVGAGI. CDR3 length: 14 amino acids. Trimming removed 11 bases from V and 2 bases from J, with 16 bases in between.

A few counts support this clone. This chain links TRBV5-6 with TRBJ2-5; the match to TRBD1 covers 11 bases. This CDR3 is built from 15 residues. Trimming took 0 bases from V and 5 from J; bases not matched to a gene: 3. Germline CDR1 reads SGHDT; CDR2 reads YYEEEE. The CDR3 bases are TGTGCCAGCAGCTTGGGGACAGGGGGCGGCGAGACCCAGTACTTC. Translating it yields CASSLGTGGGETQYF.

The rearrangement uses TRBV27 and TRBJ1-6; TRBD1 matches at 7 bases. This CDR3 has 17 amino acids. Germline assignment: CDR1 MNHEY and CDR2 SMNVEV (reference sequence). V shed 0 bases, J shed 3 bases, and the junction held 5 bases outside the gene matches. CDR3 residues: CASSLSEGGYYNSPLHF. The DNA of the CDR3 is TGTGCCAGCAGTTTATCGGAAGGGGGCTACTATAATTCACCCCTCCACTTT.

The rearrangement uses TRBV4-3 and TRBJ2-1, with 12 nucleotides matching TRBD2. V was pared by 2 bases and J by 3 bases, with 5 bases of the junction left unmatched. The CDR3 runs to 17 residues. Germline lookup yields CDR1 LGHNA and CDR2 YSLEER. The CDR3 DNA sequence: TGCGCCAGCAGCCAACAGCAACTAGCGGGGGGCTACAATGAGCAGTTCTTC. As protein: CASSQQQLAGGYNEQFF.

The V call is TRBV7-2, the J call TRBJ2-3, with D uncertain. Germline CDR1 is SGHTA and CDR2 is FQGNSA. Trimming left V 5 bases short and J 1 base short, with 13 bases between. The CDR3 covers 15 residues. The CDR3, as DNA: TGTGCCAGCAGCGCCCATTTCACGGGCACAGATACGCAGTATTTT. Translating gives CASSAHFTGTDTQYF.

The chain couples TRBV10-3 to TRBJ2-2; 10 bases are a match to TRBD1. Germline V CDR1 and CDR2: ENHRY, SYGVKD. The CDR3 is 15 amino acids. The junction had 6 bases not matched to a gene; V was cut back by 5 bases and J by 6 bases. The CDR3, as DNA: TGTGCCATCAGTATGGGACAGGGGATCGCCGGGGAGCTGTTTTTT. It translates to CAISMGQGIAGELFF.

The CDR3 sequence is CASSYLGRGRVETQYF. Written as DNA, the CDR3 is TGTGCCAGCAGTTACTTGGGCAGGGGGCGGGTAGAGACCCAGTACTTC. This sequence joins TRBV6-5 and TRBJ2-5, with 8 bases aligning to TRBD1. V was pared by 1 base and J by 4 bases, with 8 bases of the junction left unmatched. Germline lookup yields CDR1 MNHEY and CDR2 SVGAGI. This CDR3 has 16 residues.